This T cell receptor beta chain was sequenced for a study of T-cell memory formation after mild COVID-19. Study-wide background: In these data, TCR clusters were largely donor specific. General observations from the study: Prior to infection, memory already included some responding clones, suggesting cross-reactive memory joined.

Libraries for TCRalpha and TCRbeta carried sample barcodes and unique molecular identifiers via 5'RACE. From the 5' RACE reads, TCRdb called clonotypes with MiXCR, one entry per CDR3 protein. Of approximately 390,000 distinct CDR3 sequences listed, 15% to 20% were seen once; the top ten hold under 25%. In the case of this clonotype: Its antigen is still unknown.

CDR3 length: 16 residues. The ends lost 4 bases at V and 8 bases at J; junction bases unmatched: 14. Germline V lookup: CDR1 SGHTA, CDR2 FQGNSA. The rearrangement joins TRBV7-2 to TRBJ1-2, with TRBD1 matching 9 bases. The sequencing input was PBMCs or a T cell subset sorted from them (not recorded which). This sequence was found in a man between 18 and 35 years old who had mild COVID-19 (a few samples of this study predate the infection). Cell type and time point are not known. In nucleotides, the CDR3 is TGTGCCAGCAGCTCGCAAACGGGGGACAGGGTCTGGGGCTACACCTTC. Translation gives CASSSQTGDRVWGYTF.